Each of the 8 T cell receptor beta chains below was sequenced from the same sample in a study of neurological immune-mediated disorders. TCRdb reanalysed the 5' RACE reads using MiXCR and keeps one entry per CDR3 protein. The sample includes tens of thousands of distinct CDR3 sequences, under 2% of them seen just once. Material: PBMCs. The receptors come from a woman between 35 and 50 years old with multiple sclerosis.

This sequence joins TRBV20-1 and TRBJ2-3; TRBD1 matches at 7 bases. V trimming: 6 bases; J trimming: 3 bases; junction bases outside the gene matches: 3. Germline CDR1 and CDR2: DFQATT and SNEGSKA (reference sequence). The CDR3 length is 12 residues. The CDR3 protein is CSAMDRTDTQYF. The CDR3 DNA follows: TGCAGTGCGATGGACAGGACAGATACGCAGTATTTT.

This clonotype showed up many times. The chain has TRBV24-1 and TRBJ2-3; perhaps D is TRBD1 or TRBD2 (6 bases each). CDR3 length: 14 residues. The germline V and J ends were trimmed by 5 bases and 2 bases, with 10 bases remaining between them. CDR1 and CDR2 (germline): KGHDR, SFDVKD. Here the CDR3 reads CATSGRGPTDTQYF. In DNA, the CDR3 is TGTGCCACCAGTGGCCGGGGGCCCACAGATACGCAGTATTTT.

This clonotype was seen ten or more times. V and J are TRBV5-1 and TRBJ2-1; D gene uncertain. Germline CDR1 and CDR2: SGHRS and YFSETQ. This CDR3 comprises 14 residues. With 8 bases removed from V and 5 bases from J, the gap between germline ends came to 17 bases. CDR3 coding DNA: TGCGCCAGTAACGAAAGAAGCGTCAACAATGAGCAGTTCTTC. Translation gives CASNERSVNNEQFF.

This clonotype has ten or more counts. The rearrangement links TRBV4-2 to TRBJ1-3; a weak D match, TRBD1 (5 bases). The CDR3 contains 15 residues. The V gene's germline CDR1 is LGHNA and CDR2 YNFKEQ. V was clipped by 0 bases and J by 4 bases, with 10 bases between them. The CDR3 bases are TGTGCCAGCAGCCAAGATCGGGGGACCGGAAACACCATATATTTT. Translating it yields CASSQDRGTGNTIYF.

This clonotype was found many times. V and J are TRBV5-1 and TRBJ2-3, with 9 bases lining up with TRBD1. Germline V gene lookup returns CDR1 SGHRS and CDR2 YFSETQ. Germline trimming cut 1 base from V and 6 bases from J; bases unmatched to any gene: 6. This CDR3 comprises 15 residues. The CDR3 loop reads CASSLITGGIDTQYF. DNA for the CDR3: TGCGCCAGCAGCTTGATCACAGGGGGCATCGATACGCAGTATTTT.

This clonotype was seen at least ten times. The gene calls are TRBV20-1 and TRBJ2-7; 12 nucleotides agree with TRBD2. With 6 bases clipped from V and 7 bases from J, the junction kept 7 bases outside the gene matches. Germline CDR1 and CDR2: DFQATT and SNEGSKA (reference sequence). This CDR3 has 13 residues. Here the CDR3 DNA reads TGCAGTGCGGTGACTAGCGGGGGAAGAGAGCAGTACTTC. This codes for CSAVTSGGREQYF.

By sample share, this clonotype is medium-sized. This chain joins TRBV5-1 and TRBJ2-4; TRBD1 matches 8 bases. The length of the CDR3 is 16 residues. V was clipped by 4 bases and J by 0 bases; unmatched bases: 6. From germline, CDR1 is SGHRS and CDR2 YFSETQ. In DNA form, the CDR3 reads TGCGCCAGCAGCCAGGGGGCCGGAATAGCCAAAAACATTCAGTACTTC. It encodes CASSQGAGIAKNIQYF. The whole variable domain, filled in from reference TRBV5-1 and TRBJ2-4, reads KAGVTQTPRYLIKTRGQQVTLSCSPISGHRSVSWYQQTPGQGLQFLFEYFSETQRNKGNFPGRFSGRQFSNSRSEMNVSTLELGDSALYLCASSQGAGIAKNIQYFGAGTRLSVL.

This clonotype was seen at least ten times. CDR3 DNA: TGTGCCAGCAGTTTGCGGGGGACAGGGGGGCGGGAGACCCAGTACTTC. It translates to CASSLRGTGGRETQYF. The gene calls are TRBV27 and TRBJ2-5; 11 nucleotides line up with TRBD1. V trimming: 3 bases; J trimming: 5 bases; junction bases outside the gene matches: 8. Germline V gives CDR1 MNHEY, CDR2 SMNVEV (reference sequence). This CDR3 is built from 16 residues.